Shown below are 13 T cell receptor beta chains from a single sample sequenced in a study of OX40 agonist ivuxolimab in advanced cancers. The table came from immunoSEQ multiplex PCR; TCRdb's copy has only in-frame clones and leaves some out. This repertoire shows 90,000 or so clones, 85% to 90% found once; its top ten account for roughly 0.33%. Sample: CD4+ or CD8+ T cells sorted from blood, taken in a trial of the OX40 agonist ivuxolimab. All receptors derive from an adult with an advanced solid tumor such as melanoma, head and neck, liver or kidney cancer.

The chain employs TRBV7-2 and TRBJ1-2; 7 nucleotides agree with TRBD1. The length of the CDR3 is 15 residues. The germline gives CDR1 SGHTA, CDR2 FQGNSA. V shed 5 bases and J 0 bases; nucleotides not matched to a gene: 6. The CDR3 loop reads CASSVTGQANYGYTF. The CDR3 region has the DNA TGTGCCAGCAGCGTGACAGGGCAAGCTAACTATGGCTACACCTTC. The full variable domain, in which reference TRBV7-2 and TRBJ1-2 provide the parts outside the CDR3, is GAGVSQSPSNKVTEKGKDVELRCDPISGHTALYWYRQSLGQGLEFLIYFQGNSAPDKSGLPSDRFSAERTGGSVSTLTIQRTQQEDSAVYLCASSVTGQANYGYTFGSGTRLTVV.

The chain has TRBV5-1 and TRBJ2-5; D unresolved. This CDR3 is built from 12 residues. CDR1 and CDR2 (germline): SGHRS, YFSETQ. The V gene lost 5 bases and the J gene lost 2 bases, with 7 bases spanning the gap. The CDR3 DNA is TGCGCCAGCAGGGAAGATCAAGAGACCCAGTACTTC. Its protein product is CASREDQETQYF.

This clone was counted between two and nine times. Distinct nucleotide sequences in the sample also encode this CDR3. The chain employs TRBV27 and TRBJ1-5; 10 bases line up with TRBD1. Germline V lookup: CDR1 MNHEY, CDR2 SMNVEV (reference sequence). The CDR3 runs 14 residues. V shed 4 bases and J 6 bases; nucleotides not matched to a gene: 3. CDR3 bases: TGTGCCAGCAGTTCCCGGGACAGGGGTCAGCCCCAGCATTTT. This encodes CASSSRDRGQPQHF.

The chain combines TRBV30 with TRBJ1-3; the match to TRBD1 covers 7 bases. The J segment lost 5 bases and the V segment lost 0 bases, leaving 7 bases of the junction unmatched. Germline CDR1 GTSNPN, CDR2 SVGIG (reference sequence). There are 15 residues in the CDR3. The CDR3, as DNA: TGTGCCTGGAGTGTACAAGGGGGCCAAAGAAACACCATATATTTT. It translates to CAWSVQGGQRNTIYF. The variable domain in full, completed from reference TRBV30 and TRBJ1-3, reads SQTIHQWPATLVQPVGSPLSLECTVEGTSNPNLYWYRQAAGRGLQLLFYSVGIGQISSEVPQNLSASRPQDRQFILSSKKLLLSDSGFYLCAWSVQGGQRNTIYFGEGSWLTVV.

This clone was detected a few times. The chain carries TRBV6-6 and TRBJ2-1, with TRBD2 matching over 13 bases. The trim removed 6 bases at V and 4 bases at J, leaving 6 bases unmatched. This CDR3 comprises 16 residues. Germline CDR1 reads MNHNY; CDR2 reads SVGAGI (reference sequence). The CDR3 reads CASRSPGLAGYNEQFF. The CDR3 bases are TGTGCCAGCAGATCCCCGGGACTAGCGGGGTACAATGAGCAGTTCTTC.

This chain uses TRBV10-3 with TRBJ2-7; D not resolved. Trimming shortened V by 6 bases and J by 0 bases, and 12 bases separated the two germline ends. The CDR3 is 14 residues long. CDR1 is ENHRY, CDR2 SYGVKD, per germline. CDR3 sequence (DNA): TGTGCCATCAGAGGCACGTCGAGCTCCTACGAGCAGTACTTC. The encoded protein is CAIRGTSSSYEQYF.

The rearrangement joins TRBV9 to TRBJ1-2; 8 bases match TRBD1. Trimming removed 0 bases from V and 13 bases from J; junction bases left unmatched: 8. The CDR3 has 13 residues. Germline CDR1 and CDR2: SGDLS and YYNGEE. The CDR3 sequence is CASSVATGGTFTF. For the CDR3, the DNA is TGTGCCAGCAGCGTAGCCACAGGGGGAACGTTCACCTTC.

The chain links TRBV6-5 to TRBJ1-1, with TRBD1 identical over 9 bases. The CDR3 totals 15 residues. CDR1 and CDR2 (germline): MNHEY, SVGAGI. The V and J ends lost 6 bases and 3 bases, in that order; junction bases with no gene match: 8. The CDR3 loop reads CASSLQGASDTEAFF. The CDR3 nucleotides read TGTGCCAGCAGCCTACAGGGGGCTAGCGACACTGAAGCTTTCTTT.

The genes are TRBV9 and TRBJ2-1; D gene unclear. With 0 bases removed from V and 3 bases from J, the gap between germline ends came to 10 bases. The CDR3 runs 15 residues. The germline V gene encodes CDR1 SGDLS and CDR2 YYNGEE. The CDR3 DNA sequence: TGTGCCAGCAGCGTAGCCCCGGGCTTCTACAATGAGCAGTTCTTC. Its translation: CASSVAPGFYNEQFF.

J is TRBJ2-3 and V is TRBV7-2, with D perhaps TRBD1 (5 bases). V shed 4 bases and J shed 7 bases, with 15 bases lying between them. Germline V gives CDR1 SGHTA, CDR2 FQGNSA. The length of the CDR3 is 14 residues. The CDR3 reads CASSSRVYQNTQYF. The CDR3 DNA follows: TGTGCCAGCAGCTCCAGGGTATATCAGAATACGCAGTATTTT.

The chain is built from TRBV5-1 and TRBJ1-3; tentatively, D is TRBD1 (5 bases). In germline, CDR1 is SGHRS, CDR2 YFSETQ. Trimming took off 4 bases at V and 2 bases at J, with 13 bases between the two ends. The CDR3 consists of 15 residues. CDR3 amino acids: CASSPRGGPGNTIYF. The CDR3 DNA follows: TGCGCCAGCAGCCCGAGGGGAGGCCCTGGAAACACCATATATTTT.

The chain employs TRBV19 and TRBJ1-5; 8 bases are shared with TRBD1. V lost 6 bases and J lost 2; bases outside the gene matches: 6. Germline assignment: CDR1 LNHDA and CDR2 SQIVND (reference sequence). The CDR3 sequence is 15 residues long. The CDR3 protein is CASRTTGEGNQPQHF. The CDR3 coding sequence is TGTGCCAGTAGGACGACAGGGGAAGGCAATCAGCCCCAGCATTTT.

The chain is built from TRBV6-5 and TRBJ1-1; 7 bases agree with TRBD1. Germline CDR1 MNHEY, CDR2 SVGAGI. The CDR3 contains 14 residues. V trimming: 6 bases; J trimming: 3 bases; junction bases outside the gene matches: 7. The CDR3 loop reads CASRLTGLDTEAFF. The CDR3 nucleotides read TGTGCCAGCAGGCTGACAGGGCTGGACACTGAAGCTTTCTTT.